Listed below are T cell receptor beta chains from one sample, sequenced in a study of shared clonotypes between healthy human individuals. The data were produced by immunoSEQ multiplex PCR, yet TCRdb's version contains in-frame clones alone and is incomplete. The table shows approximately 650,000 clones, with about 95% occurring only once. The sequencing sample was made of naive CD8+ T cells sorted from blood. The receptors here all came from a woman aged 25 to 45 in good health. Both conserved end residues are trimmed from each CDR3. A D gene is named only where the DNA matches it firmly.

d_call: NA
j_call: TRBJ1-6
cdr3_length: 9
v_call: TRBV4-1
cdr3_aa: ASSHGTPLH

d_call: TRBD2
j_call: TRBJ2-2
cdr3_length: 15
v_call: TRBV2
cdr3_aa: ASSLSWEGTNTGELF

d_call: NA
j_call: TRBJ2-3
cdr3_length: 14
v_call: TRBV7-9
cdr3_aa: ASSLVETERTDTQY

d_call: NA
j_call: TRBJ2-5
cdr3_length: 11
v_call: TRBV11-3
cdr3_aa: ASSALGAETQY

d_call: NA
j_call: TRBJ2-3
cdr3_length: 13
v_call: TRBV10-1
cdr3_aa: ASSIPWDSTDTQY

d_call: NA
j_call: TRBJ2-7
cdr3_length: 12
v_call: TRBV5-1
cdr3_aa: ASSLGSERYEQY

d_call: NA
j_call: TRBJ1-2
cdr3_length: 12
v_call: TRBV23-1
cdr3_aa: ASSPRKGYDGYT

d_call: NA
j_call: TRBJ1-5
cdr3_length: 12
v_call: TRBV27
cdr3_aa: ASSFSGSNQPQH

d_call: NA
j_call: TRBJ2-7
cdr3_length: 14
v_call: TRBV4-1
cdr3_aa: ASSQLHGTSSYEQY

d_call: TRBD2
j_call: TRBJ2-1
cdr3_length: 13
v_call: TRBV19
cdr3_aa: ASSITSGNHNEQF

d_call: NA
j_call: TRBJ1-2
cdr3_length: 11
v_call: TRBV14
cdr3_aa: ASSQLGDYGYT

d_call: TRBD2
j_call: TRBJ2-7
cdr3_length: 13
v_call: TRBV5-6
cdr3_aa: ASSLGSGGAYEQY

d_call: NA
j_call: TRBJ2-5
cdr3_length: 13
v_call: TRBV11-2
cdr3_aa: ASSLDWGAGETQY

d_call: TRBD2
j_call: TRBJ2-3
cdr3_length: 19
v_call: TRBV4-1
cdr3_aa: ASSQDSAEGSGILLLDTQY

d_call: TRBD2
j_call: TRBJ2-1
cdr3_length: 13
v_call: TRBV27
cdr3_aa: ASSVSGLSYNEQF

d_call: NA
j_call: TRBJ2-1
cdr3_length: 15
v_call: TRBV28
cdr3_aa: ASRDRDWGASYNEQF

d_call: NA
j_call: TRBJ2-1
cdr3_length: 10
v_call: TRBV6-6
cdr3_aa: ASSYRPNEQF

d_call: NA
j_call: TRBJ1-5
cdr3_length: 10
v_call: TRBV15
cdr3_aa: ATSRVEEPQH

d_call: TRBD1
j_call: TRBJ2-3
cdr3_length: 13
v_call: TRBV27
cdr3_aa: ASSLGQGIPDTQY

d_call: NA
j_call: TRBJ1-2
cdr3_length: 12
v_call: TRBV27
cdr3_aa: ASGWGGANYGYT

d_call: NA
j_call: TRBJ1-5
cdr3_length: 12
v_call: TRBV6-5
cdr3_aa: ASSYSGPGQPQH

d_call: NA
j_call: TRBJ1-1
cdr3_length: 11
v_call: TRBV28
cdr3_aa: ASLTGQGTEAF

d_call: NA
j_call: TRBJ2-2
cdr3_length: 12
v_call: TRBV19
cdr3_aa: ASTEDPDSGELF

d_call: NA
j_call: TRBJ2-2
cdr3_length: 13
v_call: TRBV4-1
cdr3_aa: ASSRDSPNTGELF

d_call: TRBD1
j_call: TRBJ1-2
cdr3_length: 11
v_call: TRBV6-1
cdr3_aa: ASIDRGIYGYT

d_call: NA
j_call: TRBJ1-3
cdr3_length: 12
v_call: TRBV28
cdr3_aa: ASSLETAGNTIY

d_call: NA
j_call: TRBJ2-2
cdr3_length: 12
v_call: TRBV4-1
cdr3_aa: ASSPGLLAGELF

d_call: NA
j_call: TRBJ2-7
cdr3_length: 12
v_call: TRBV6-1
cdr3_aa: ASKGYGAGYEQY

d_call: NA
j_call: TRBJ1-5
cdr3_length: 12
v_call: TRBV7-9
cdr3_aa: ASSLAGGAQPQH

d_call: NA
j_call: TRBJ1-2
cdr3_length: 11
v_call: TRBV5-4
cdr3_aa: ASRPGAYYGYT

d_call: NA
j_call: TRBJ2-7
cdr3_length: 10
v_call: TRBV2
cdr3_aa: ASMDNSYEQY

d_call: TRBD2
j_call: TRBJ2-3
cdr3_length: 12
v_call: TRBV25-1
cdr3_aa: ASIHGAGGDTQY

d_call: NA
j_call: TRBJ2-4
cdr3_length: 13
v_call: TRBV28
cdr3_aa: ASSLSSRNKNIQY

d_call: TRBD1
j_call: TRBJ2-7
cdr3_length: 14
v_call: TRBV28
cdr3_aa: ASRPPRRTGHYEQY

d_call: NA
j_call: TRBJ2-1
cdr3_length: 11
v_call: TRBV27
cdr3_aa: ASSSPPSDEQF

d_call: NA
j_call: TRBJ1-1
cdr3_length: 10
v_call: TRBV28
cdr3_aa: ASSPQGFEAF

d_call: NA
j_call: TRBJ2-6
cdr3_length: 11
v_call: TRBV28
cdr3_aa: ASRLIGANVLT

d_call: TRBD1
j_call: TRBJ2-5
cdr3_length: 16
v_call: TRBV13
cdr3_aa: ASSNSTGGPRFQETQY

d_call: NA
j_call: TRBJ1-1
cdr3_length: 15
v_call: TRBV5-5
cdr3_aa: ASSSTIREALNTEAF

d_call: TRBD2
j_call: TRBJ2-7
cdr3_length: 13
v_call: TRBV5-6
cdr3_aa: ASSTGTSGSYEQY

d_call: TRBD1
j_call: TRBJ2-7
cdr3_length: 10
v_call: TRBV7-9
cdr3_aa: ASGQDPYEQY

d_call: TRBD1
j_call: TRBJ1-2
cdr3_length: 11
v_call: TRBV5-1
cdr3_aa: ASSPTGGRGYT

d_call: NA
j_call: TRBJ2-7
cdr3_length: 10
v_call: TRBV7-9
cdr3_aa: ASSSRLWEQY

d_call: NA
j_call: TRBJ2-7
cdr3_length: 10
v_call: TRBV6-6
cdr3_aa: ASREGGYEQY

d_call: TRBD1
j_call: TRBJ1-6
cdr3_length: 12
v_call: TRBV5-1
cdr3_aa: ASSGTGGRSPLH

d_call: TRBD2
j_call: TRBJ2-7
cdr3_length: 15
v_call: TRBV7-2
cdr3_aa: ASSLDVWREGSYEQY

d_call: TRBD1
j_call: TRBJ2-2
cdr3_length: 14
v_call: TRBV6-1
cdr3_aa: ASSARQGANVGELF

d_call: TRBD1
j_call: TRBJ2-7
cdr3_length: 12
v_call: TRBV2
cdr3_aa: ASIGRDSPYEQY

d_call: NA
j_call: TRBJ1-1
cdr3_length: 13
v_call: TRBV28
cdr3_aa: ASSSLDGENTEAF

d_call: TRBD1
j_call: TRBJ1-1
cdr3_length: 15
v_call: TRBV13
cdr3_aa: ASSPLLPGTGNTEAF

d_call: TRBD2
j_call: TRBJ2-7
cdr3_length: 12
v_call: TRBV29-1
cdr3_aa: SVDGGGSVYEQY

d_call: TRBD2
j_call: TRBJ2-2
cdr3_length: 11
v_call: TRBV25-1
cdr3_aa: AIASGRSGELF

d_call: TRBD1
j_call: TRBJ2-3
cdr3_length: 17
v_call: TRBV28
cdr3_aa: ASTSFPLDRVVMTDTQY